This is a list of T cell receptor beta chains from one sample in a study of shared clonotypes between healthy human individuals. This table comes from immunoSEQ multiplex PCR, and its TCRdb copy is limited to in-frame clones, with some not included. The table lists 2 million to 2.5 million clones, about 94% of them singletons. Specimen: naive CD4+ T cells sorted from blood. All receptors derive from a man aged 18-30 years in good health. CDR3s include the opening cysteine and the closing phenylalanine or tryptophan. Where a row states a size, it is once, few, many or the class of an expanded clone; other rows omit it.

v_call	clone_size	j_call	cdr3_aa
TRBV19	once	TRBJ2-3	CASSSSGGHTDTQYF
TRBV7-9	-	TRBJ1-5	CASSLGSDYQPQHF
TRBV5-4	-	TRBJ1-3	CASSLGGLSGNTIYF
TRBV4-3	-	TRBJ2-2	CASSRTGGTGELFF
TRBV18	few	TRBJ2-7	CASSPGGDEQYF
TRBV19	-	TRBJ2-2	CASSISSGVNTGELFF
TRBV7-9	-	TRBJ2-5	CASSKGRGSQETQYF
TRBV6-5	once	TRBJ2-2	CASLKTGLAGGELFF
TRBV18	few	TRBJ1-6	CASSPRGDLNSPLHF
TRBV5-1	-	TRBJ2-7	CASSSTGQRYDEQYF
TRBV5-1	-	TRBJ2-7	CASSLGPGGDSYEQYF
TRBV5-1	-	TRBJ1-4	CASGETGVNEKLFF
TRBV7-2	once	TRBJ2-3	CASSLENGYTDTQYF
TRBV25-1	-	TRBJ1-5	CASSGHLNQPQHF
TRBV18	once	TRBJ2-3	CASSPIVDTQYF
TRBV20-1	-	TRBJ1-2	CSASQGNGYTF
TRBV5-1	-	TRBJ2-5	CASSPALITETQYF
TRBV10-3	-	TRBJ1-4	CAISQGRGEKLFF
TRBV5-8	-	TRBJ1-5	CASSRHGRLNQPQHF
TRBV30	-	TRBJ1-1	CAWQRDRGAFF
TRBV2	-	TRBJ2-7	CASSEALLDRGQREQYF
TRBV7-6	-	TRBJ2-7	CASTYRTGGDEQYF
TRBV4-1	once	TRBJ1-4	CASSPQGENEKLFF
TRBV7-8	-	TRBJ2-2	CASSLTGVAGELFF
TRBV27	-	TRBJ2-7	CASSVQTGLVYEQYF
TRBV7-2	-	TRBJ2-2	CASTLAGGPPGELFF
TRBV4-1	-	TRBJ2-5	CASSRVLQETQYF
TRBV5-1	-	TRBJ2-3	CASSPGLAGGSTQYF
TRBV2	-	TRBJ1-2	CASRGWDREYGYTF
TRBV25-1	-	TRBJ1-5	CASSKGGKGNQPQHF
TRBV4-3	once	TRBJ2-5	CASSHRLGIETQYF
TRBV6-1	-	TRBJ1-5	CASSEVDRNQPQHF
TRBV14	once	TRBJ1-6	CASSQYRDRGSPLHF
TRBV5-1	-	TRBJ2-3	CASSFSSRDTDTQYF
TRBV5-1	once	TRBJ1-4	CASSFGASNEKLFF
TRBV4-3	-	TRBJ2-7	CASSPEKGGHEQYF
TRBV19	-	TRBJ2-2	CASSVGQSNTGELFF
TRBV4-3	-	TRBJ1-5	CASSQERDQPQHF
TRBV6-5	-	TRBJ2-2	CASSRDRANTGELFF
TRBV25-1	-	TRBJ2-1	CASSEGLADEQFF
TRBV6-5	once	TRBJ1-5	CASSSGKDSNQPQHF
TRBV7-2	-	TRBJ1-5	CASSVKGDGQPQHF
TRBV5-5	-	TRBJ2-1	CASSPQYNEQFF
TRBV1	-	TRBJ2-3	CTSSQGSGRCTDTQYF
TRBV7-8	-	TRBJ1-2	CASSLAEAYGYTF
TRBV2	-	TRBJ1-2	CASRRSGTGGLDGYTF
TRBV18	-	TRBJ2-3	CASQPGTSVTDTQYF